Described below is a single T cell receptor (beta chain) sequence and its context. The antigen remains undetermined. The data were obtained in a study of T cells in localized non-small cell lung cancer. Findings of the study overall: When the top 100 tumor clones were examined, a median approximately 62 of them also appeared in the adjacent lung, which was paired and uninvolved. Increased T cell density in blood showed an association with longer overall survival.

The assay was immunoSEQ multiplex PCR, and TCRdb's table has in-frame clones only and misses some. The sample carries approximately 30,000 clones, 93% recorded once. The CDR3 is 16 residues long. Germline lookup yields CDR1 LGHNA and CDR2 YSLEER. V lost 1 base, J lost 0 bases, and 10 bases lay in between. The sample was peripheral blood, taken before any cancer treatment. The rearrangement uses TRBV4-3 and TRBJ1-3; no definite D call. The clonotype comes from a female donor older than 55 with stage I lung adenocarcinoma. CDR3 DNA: TGCGCCAGCAGCCAAGCCGCGGAGATCTCTGGAAACACCATATATTTT. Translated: CASSQAAEISGNTIYF.